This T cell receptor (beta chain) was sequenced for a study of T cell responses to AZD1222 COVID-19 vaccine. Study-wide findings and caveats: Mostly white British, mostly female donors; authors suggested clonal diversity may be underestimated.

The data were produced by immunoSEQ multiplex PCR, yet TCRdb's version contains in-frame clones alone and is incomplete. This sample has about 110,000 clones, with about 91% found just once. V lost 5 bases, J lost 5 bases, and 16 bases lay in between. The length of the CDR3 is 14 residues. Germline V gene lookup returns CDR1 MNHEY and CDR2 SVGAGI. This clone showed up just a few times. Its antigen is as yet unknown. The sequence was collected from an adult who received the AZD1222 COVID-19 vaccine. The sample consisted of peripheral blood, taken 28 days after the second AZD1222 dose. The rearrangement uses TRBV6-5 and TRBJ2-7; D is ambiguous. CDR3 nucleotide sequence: TGTGCCAGCAGTAACCGATCACCCTGGGACGAGCAGTACTTC. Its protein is CASSNRSPWDEQYF.